The 22 T cell receptor beta chains given below trace back to one sample, sequenced in a study of beta chain features in type 1 diabetes. The whole isolated RNA underwent reverse transcription, so sequencing captured expressed TCRB transcripts. The assay was immunoSEQ multiplex PCR, and TCRdb's table has in-frame clones only and misses some. The sample lists about 290,000 clones, 8% seen once, with more than 0.8% in the top ten. The sequencing input was central memory CD4+ T cells from blood. The receptors come from a woman between 18 and 29 years old in good health.

This sequence joins TRBV4-2 and TRBJ2-5; 11 nucleotides agree with TRBD2. The length of the CDR3 is 16 residues. V lost 4 bases, J lost 5 bases, and 9 bases stayed unmatched. Germline-derived CDR1 and CDR2 are LGHNA and YNFKEQ. CDR3 region: CASSPRLAGHGETQYF. In nucleotides, the CDR3 is TGTGCCAGCAGCCCGAGACTAGCGGGGCACGGGGAGACCCAGTACTTC.

V is TRBV6-4 and J is TRBJ2-1, with TRBD2 matching 14 bases. The CDR3 is made up of 16 amino acids. The germline CDR1 and CDR2 sequences are MRHNA and SNTAGT. V gave up 0 bases and J gave up 7 bases; unmatched junction bases: 2. This CDR3 reads CASSDSGTSGRNEQFF. CDR3 bases: TGTGCCAGCAGTGACTCCGGGACTAGCGGGAGAAATGAGCAGTTCTTC.

The chain carries TRBV29-1 and TRBJ1-1; perhaps TRBD1 as D (6 bases). There are 12 residues in the CDR3. Germline loops: CDR1 SQVTM, CDR2 ANQGSEA. V lost 7 bases to trimming and J lost 2 bases, with 11 bases between them. The CDR3 sequence: CSAGDTNTEAFF. The CDR3 DNA sequence: TGCAGCGCTGGGGACACAAACACTGAAGCTTTCTTT.

This clone was counted between two and nine times. The chain joins TRBV7-2 to TRBJ1-1; D is unclear. The CDR3 length is 14 residues. Germline V gene data show CDR1 as SGHTA and CDR2 as FQGNSA. Trimming took 4 bases from V and 6 from J, leaving 15 bases between them. The CDR3 DNA reads as TGTGCCAGCAGCTACATACCAGCCCCAGCTGAAGCTTTCTTT. It specifies CASSYIPAPAEAFF.

This rearrangement joins TRBV30 to TRBJ1-2; 8 positions agree with TRBD1. This CDR3 is built from 13 residues. With V trimmed by 2 bases and J by 3 bases, 2 bases remained unmatched. Germline V lookup: CDR1 GTSNPN, CDR2 SVGIG (reference sequence). CDR3 DNA sequence: TGTGCCTGGAGTTACAGGGGGTACTATGGCTACACCTTC. Translation gives CAWSYRGYYGYTF.

The table lists this clone with a few counts. The V and J genes are TRBV29-1 and TRBJ1-2; no definite D call. The CDR3 has 15 amino acids. CDR1 SQVTM and CDR2 ANQGSEA come from the germline V gene. The V end lost 4 bases, the J end lost 1 base, and 16 bases lay between the germline ends. The CDR3: CSVAGRKTLNYGYTF. In nucleotides, the CDR3 is TGCAGCGTTGCTGGCAGAAAGACCCTTAACTATGGCTACACCTTC.

This clone showed up just a few times. This rearrangement joins TRBV7-2 to TRBJ2-1; D unclear. Germline V lookup: CDR1 SGHTA, CDR2 FQGNSA. CDR3 length: 13 residues. Trimming left V 4 bases short and J 13 bases short, with 17 bases between. As DNA, the CDR3 is TGTGCCAGCAGCTCTCCCCCGACGGCGAGCCAGTTCTTC. The encoded protein is CASSSPPTASQFF.

This chain links TRBV11-3 with TRBJ2-5; 9 bases match TRBD2. Losses at the gene ends were 4 bases for V and 3 bases for J; bases not matched to a gene: 12. The CDR3 length is 17 residues. Germline V gives CDR1 SGHNT, CDR2 YENEEA. CDR3 amino acids: CASSSPGRTSAKETQYF. CDR3 DNA sequence: TGTGCCAGCAGCTCCCCCGGTCGGACTAGCGCCAAAGAGACCCAGTACTTC. The full variable domain, in which reference TRBV11-3 and TRBJ2-5 provide the parts outside the CDR3, is EAGVVQSPRYKIIEKKQPVAFWCNPISGHNTLYWYLQNLGQGPELLIRYENEEAVDDSQLPKDRFSAERLKGVDSTLKIQPAELGDSAVYLCASSSPGRTSAKETQYFGPGTRLLVL.

The genes are TRBV7-4 and TRBJ1-4; maybe TRBD1 (5 bases). The CDR3 has 16 amino acids. Trimming took off 5 bases at V and 8 bases at J, with 21 bases between the two ends. Per the germline V gene, CDR1 is SGHVT and CDR2 is SQSDAQ. The CDR3 region has the DNA TGTGCCAGCAGCCCATCCGGACATTTTTGTGAAGAAAAACTGTTTTTT. Protein product: CASSPSGHFCEEKLFF.

This clone has a handful of counts. The genes are TRBV18 and TRBJ2-2; maybe TRBD1 (6 bases). Germline V CDR1 and CDR2: KGHSH, LQKENI. CDR3 length equals 15 residues. V gave up 6 bases and J gave up 1 base, with 12 bases separating them. The CDR3 is CASSWTEMNTGELFF. The CDR3 DNA sequence: TGTGCCAGCTCCTGGACAGAGATGAACACCGGGGAGCTGTTTTTT.

The chain has TRBV30 and TRBJ1-3; 7 nucleotides match TRBD1. This CDR3 has 15 residues. The V gene's germline CDR1 is GTSNPN and CDR2 SVGIG (reference sequence). Losses at the gene ends were 3 bases for V and 6 bases for J; bases not matched to a gene: 11. The CDR3 is CAWRARGPSKNTIYF. CDR3 nucleotide sequence: TGTGCCTGGAGGGCGAGGGGGCCGTCGAAAAACACCATATATTTT.

In this sample, this clone turned up a few times. The chain couples TRBV11-2 to TRBJ2-1, with 9 bases identical to TRBD2. The germline V gene encodes CDR1 SGHAT and CDR2 FQNNGV. V gave up 8 bases and J gave up 7 bases; unmatched junction bases: 12. The CDR3 totals 15 residues. The CDR3 DNA sequence: TGTGCCAGCCAGCAGCGGGGGGCATTTGGGAATGAGCAGTTCTTC. Translating gives CASQQRGAFGNEQFF.

About this clone: The sample carries other DNA sequences with the same CDR3. The rearrangement links TRBV19 to TRBJ2-7, with 9 bases identical to TRBD1. The CDR3 extends over 12 amino acids. With V trimmed by 3 bases and J by 8 bases, 2 bases remained unmatched. Germline lookup yields CDR1 LNHDA and CDR2 SQIVND (reference sequence). CDR3 nucleotides: TGTGCCAGTAGTATCGGACAGGGGAAGCAGTACTTC. Translated: CASSIGQGKQYF. Supplemented by reference TRBV19 and TRBJ2-7, the full variable domain reads DGGITQSPKYLFRKEGQNVTLSCEQNLNHDAMYWYRQDPGQGLRLIYYSQIVNDFQKGDIAEGYSVSREKKESFPLTVTSAQKNPTAFYLCASSIGQGKQYFGPGTRLTVT.

V and J are TRBV12-5 and TRBJ1-1; no definite D call. V lost 5 bases and J lost 3, with 13 bases in between. Germline values: CDR1 LGHNT, CDR2 FRNRAP. The CDR3 consists of 14 residues. CDR3 bases: TGTGCTAGTGGTCCCCTTGCGCGGGACACTGAAGCTTTCTTT. Encoded protein: CASGPLARDTEAFF.

The table lists this clone with a few counts. Other DNA sequences in this sample translate to the same CDR3. The rearrangement links TRBV7-2 to TRBJ1-5; D remains unclear. From germline, CDR1 is SGHTA and CDR2 FQGNSA. Trimming stripped 4 bases from V and 0 bases from J, with 7 bases between. The CDR3 is 14 amino acids. The CDR3 DNA is TGTGCCAGCAGCTCTGAGTATAGCAATCAGCCCCAGCATTTT. This sequence encodes CASSSEYSNQPQHF.

This clone was detected ten times or more. This sequence joins TRBV11-3 and TRBJ1-2, with D uncertain. The ends were cut back, 0 bases at V and 8 bases at J, with 10 bases in the middle. Germline assignment: CDR1 SGHNT and CDR2 YENEEA. The CDR3 is 13 amino acids. CDR3 in amino acids: CASSLDGSRGYTF. In DNA, the CDR3 is TGTGCCAGCAGCTTAGACGGCTCGCGGGGCTACACCTTC.

This clone came up a few times. V usage is TRBV7-9 and J usage is TRBJ1-2, with a possible D match to TRBD1 (6 bases). The CDR3 runs to 12 residues. Trimming left V 5 bases short and J 5 bases short, with 9 bases between. Germline CDR1 is SEHNR and CDR2 is FQNEAQ (reference sequence). The CDR3 protein is CASSHGQYGYTF. The DNA of the CDR3 is TGTGCCAGCAGCCATGGACAGTATGGCTACACCTTC.

Ten or more counts support this clone. The chain links TRBV28 to TRBJ1-4; D remains unclear. V was trimmed by 5 bases and J by 5 bases, leaving 12 bases between them. CDR1 and CDR2 (germline): MDHEN, SYDVKM. The CDR3 sequence is 14 residues long. CDR3 sequence reads: CASSGGSPNEKLFF. The DNA for the CDR3 is TGTGCCAGCAGTGGCGGGTCACCGAATGAAAAACTGTTTTTT.

This clone was seen ten or more times. Other DNA variants within this sample encode the same CDR3. The rearrangement links TRBV18 to TRBJ2-7; D unclear. The germline CDR1 and CDR2 sequences are KGHSH and LQKENI. CDR3 length: 12 residues. V gave up 2 bases and J gave up 2 bases, with 4 bases separating them. CDR3 sequence reads: CASSPGTYEQYV. The CDR3 DNA follows: TGTGCCAGCTCACCAGGGACCTACGAGCAGTACGTC.

A few counts support this clone. V gene TRBV7-2 combines with J gene TRBJ1-5; a possible D gene is TRBD1 (6 bases). This CDR3 has 16 residues. Deletions cut 4 bases from V and 5 bases from J, with 18 bases between. CDR1 and CDR2 (germline): SGHTA, FQGNSA. This chain's CDR3 is CASSSPPPGGHQPQHF. CDR3 DNA sequence: TGTGCCAGCAGCTCCCCTCCCCCTGGGGGCCATCAGCCCCAGCATTTT.

This clone was counted only a few times. The rearrangement uses TRBV7-3 and TRBJ1-6; TRBD1 is a possible D gene (5 bases). The CDR3 spans 15 residues. CDR1 SGHTA and CDR2 FQGTGA come from the germline V gene. The V end was cut by 2 bases, the J end by 8 bases, with 13 bases between. In DNA, the CDR3 is TGTGCCAGCAGCTTATTTGGGGGTGGTGATTCACCCCTCCACTTT. Its translation: CASSLFGGGDSPLHF.

This clone was counted only a few times. The chain combines TRBV7-9 with TRBJ2-1; 8 bases match TRBD2. Looked up from germline, CDR1 is SEHNR and CDR2 is FQNEAQ (reference sequence). CDR3 length: 14 residues. V was clipped by 3 bases and J by 5 bases; unmatched bases: 3. For the CDR3, the DNA is TGTGCCAGCAGCTTCACTAGCGGCCACAATGAGCAGTTCTTC. It yields the protein CASSFTSGHNEQFF.